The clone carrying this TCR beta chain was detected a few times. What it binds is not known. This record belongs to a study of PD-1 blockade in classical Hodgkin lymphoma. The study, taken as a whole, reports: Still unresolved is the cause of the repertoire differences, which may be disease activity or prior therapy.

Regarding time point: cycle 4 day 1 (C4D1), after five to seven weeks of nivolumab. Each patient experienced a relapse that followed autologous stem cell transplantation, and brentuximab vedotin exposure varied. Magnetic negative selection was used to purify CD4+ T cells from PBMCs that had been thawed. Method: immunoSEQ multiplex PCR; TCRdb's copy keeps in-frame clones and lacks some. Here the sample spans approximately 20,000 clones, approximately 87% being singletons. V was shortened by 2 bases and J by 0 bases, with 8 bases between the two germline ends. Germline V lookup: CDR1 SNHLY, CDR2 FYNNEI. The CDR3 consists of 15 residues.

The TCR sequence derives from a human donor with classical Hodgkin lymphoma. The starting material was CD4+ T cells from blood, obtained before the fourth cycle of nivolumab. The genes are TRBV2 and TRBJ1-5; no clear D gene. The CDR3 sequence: CASSERWFSNQPQHF. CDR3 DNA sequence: TGTGCCAGCAGTGAAAGGTGGTTTAGCAATCAGCCCCAGCATTTT.